The clone carrying this T cell receptor (beta chain) was counted once. Here immunoSEQ multiplex PCR was the method, and the copy in TCRdb shows in-frame clones only, minus some. The repertoire includes about 190,000 clones, about 88% of them detected once, and about 6.6% sits in the top ten. This specimen comes from a study of blood T cell repertoires in COVID-19. Study in general: Samples representing acute and convalescent COVID-19 were sourced from the United States, Italy and Spain. From T cells, B-cell-depleted T cells, or PBMCs came the material, which was cDNA or gDNA.

The germline V gene encodes CDR1 LGHDT and CDR2 YNNKEL (reference sequence). This CDR3 is built from 13 residues. The germline V and J ends were trimmed by 1 base and 3 bases, with 6 bases remaining between them. This sequence originates from a woman aged 35 to 49 who had recovered from COVID-19. The material sequenced was peripheral blood. The chain carries TRBV3-1 (or the pseudogene TRBV3-2) and TRBJ1-1; D is uncertain. The CDR3 sequence is CASSQVGDTEAFF. CDR3 coding DNA: TGTGCCAGCAGCCAAGTCGGGGACACTGAAGCTTTCTTT.